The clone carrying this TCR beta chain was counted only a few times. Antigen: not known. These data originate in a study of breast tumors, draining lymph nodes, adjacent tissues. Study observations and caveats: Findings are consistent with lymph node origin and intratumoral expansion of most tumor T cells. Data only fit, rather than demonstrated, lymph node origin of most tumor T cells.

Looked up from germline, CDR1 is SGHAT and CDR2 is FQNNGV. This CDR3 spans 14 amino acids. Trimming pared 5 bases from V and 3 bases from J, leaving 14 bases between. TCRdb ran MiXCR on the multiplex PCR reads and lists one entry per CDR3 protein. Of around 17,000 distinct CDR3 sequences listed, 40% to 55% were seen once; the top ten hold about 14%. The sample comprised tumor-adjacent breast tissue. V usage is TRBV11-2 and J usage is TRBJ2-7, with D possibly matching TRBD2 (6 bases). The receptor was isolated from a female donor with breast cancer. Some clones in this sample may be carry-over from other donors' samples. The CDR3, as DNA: TGTGCCAGCAGCCCATTTTTGGAGGGCTACGAGCAGTACTTC. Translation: CASSPFLEGYEQYF.